These 5 T cell receptor beta chains came from one sample sequenced in a study of OX40 agonist ivuxolimab in advanced cancers. Only in-frame clones appear in the TCRdb table, and some are missing; sequencing was by immunoSEQ multiplex PCR. The table has around 31,000 clones, 75% to 95% seen once. The sequences come from CD4+ or CD8+ T cells sorted from blood, collected in a trial of the OX40 agonist ivuxolimab. These receptor sequences come from an adult with an advanced solid tumor such as melanoma, head and neck, liver or kidney cancer.

The chain employs TRBV6-5 and TRBJ1-1; D remains ambiguous. V lost 6 bases, J lost 1 base, and 9 bases lay in between. CDR3 size: 13 residues. Germline V gives CDR1 MNHEY, CDR2 SVGAGI. The CDR3 protein is CASSNKENTEAFF. The CDR3 nucleotides read TGTGCCAGCAGCAACAAGGAGAACACTGAAGCTTTCTTT.

The chain carries TRBV6-5 and TRBJ2-7; D is unclear. V was pared by 0 bases and J by 1 base, with 7 bases between. Germline CDR1 MNHEY, CDR2 SVGAGI. The CDR3 runs 14 residues. DNA of the CDR3: TGTGCCAGCAGTTACTCAGCGCCATCCTACGAGCAGTACTTC. Translation: CASSYSAPSYEQYF.

The V call is TRBV7-8, the J call TRBJ2-7; D uncertain. With 0 bases removed from V and 5 bases from J, the gap between germline ends came to 20 bases. Germline CDR1 is SGHVS and CDR2 is FQNEAQ. This CDR3 spans 17 amino acids. The CDR3 loop reads CASSLARDGSSRHEQYF. The DNA of the CDR3 is TGTGCCAGCAGCTTAGCACGAGACGGGTCCTCGCGCCACGAGCAGTACTTC.

The chain is built from TRBV13 and TRBJ2-7; no clear D gene. Trimming stripped 5 bases from V and 0 bases from J, with 5 bases between. Germline CDR1 PRHDT, CDR2 FYEKMQ (reference sequence). There are 12 residues in the CDR3. CDR3 sequence reads: CASSPHSYEQYF. The CDR3, as DNA: TGTGCCAGCAGCCCCCACTCCTACGAGCAGTACTTC. The full variable domain, with the rest looked up from reference TRBV13 and TRBJ2-7, is AAGVIQSPRHLIKEKRETATLKCYPIPRHDTVYWYQQGPGQDPQFLISFYEKMQSDKGSIPDRFSAQQFSDYHSELNMSSLELGDSALYFCASSPHSYEQYFGPGTRLTVT.

This sequence joins TRBV6-1 and TRBJ2-5, with D possibly being TRBD2 (6 bases). The CDR3 extends over 14 amino acids. V gave up 2 bases and J gave up 4 bases, with 11 bases separating them. Germline V lookup: CDR1 MNHNS, CDR2 SASEGT. CDR3 in amino acids: CASSEFGRLETQYF. The CDR3 coding sequence is TGTGCCAGCAGTGAATTCGGGAGACTAGAGACCCAGTACTTC.